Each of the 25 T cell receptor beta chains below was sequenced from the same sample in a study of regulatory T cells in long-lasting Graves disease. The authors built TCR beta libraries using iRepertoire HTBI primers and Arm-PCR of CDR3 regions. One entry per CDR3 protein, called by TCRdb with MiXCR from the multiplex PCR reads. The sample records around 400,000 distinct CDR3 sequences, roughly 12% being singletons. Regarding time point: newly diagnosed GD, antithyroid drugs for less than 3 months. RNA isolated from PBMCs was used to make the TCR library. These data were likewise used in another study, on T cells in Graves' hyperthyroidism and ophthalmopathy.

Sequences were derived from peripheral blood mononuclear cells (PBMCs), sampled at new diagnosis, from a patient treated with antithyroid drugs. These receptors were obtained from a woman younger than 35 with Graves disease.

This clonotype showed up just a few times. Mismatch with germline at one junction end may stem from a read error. Here the CDR3 reads CASSQLFGEIYNSLLHF. CDR3 DNA sequence: TGCGCCAGCAGCCAACTCTTCGGTGAAATCTATAATTCACTCCTCCACTTT. The chain joins TRBV4-1 to TRBJ1-6; the D is unclear. CDR1 is MGHRA and CDR2 is YSYEKL in the germline V gene. The CDR3 runs to 17 residues.

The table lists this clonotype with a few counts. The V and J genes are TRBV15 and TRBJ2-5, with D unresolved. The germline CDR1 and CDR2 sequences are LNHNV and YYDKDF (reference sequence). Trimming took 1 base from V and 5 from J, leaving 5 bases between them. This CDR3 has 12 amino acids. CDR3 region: CATSRGAETQYF. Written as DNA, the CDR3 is TGTGCCACCAGCAGAGGCGCGGAGACCCAGTACTTC.

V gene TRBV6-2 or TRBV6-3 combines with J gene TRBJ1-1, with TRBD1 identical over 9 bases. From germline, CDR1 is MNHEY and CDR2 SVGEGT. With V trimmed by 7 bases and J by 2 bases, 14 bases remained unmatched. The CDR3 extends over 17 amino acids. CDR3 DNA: TGTGCCAGCACCAAAGTGCCGGGACAGGGAGTAAACACTGAAGCTTTCTTT. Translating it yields CASTKVPGQGVNTEAFF.

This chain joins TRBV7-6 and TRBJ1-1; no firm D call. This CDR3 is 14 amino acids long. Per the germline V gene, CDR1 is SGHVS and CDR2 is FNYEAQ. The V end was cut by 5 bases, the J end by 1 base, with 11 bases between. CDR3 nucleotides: TGTGCCAGCAGCCCGGAGGTAGGGAACACTGAAGCTTTCTTT. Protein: CASSPEVGNTEAFF.

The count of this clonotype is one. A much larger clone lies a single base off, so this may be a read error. The chain's CDR3 is CASSCKTSSDTQYF. The CDR3 coding sequence is TGCGCCAGCAGCTGCAAGACTAGCTCGGATACGCAGTATTTT. This sequence joins TRBV4-3 and TRBJ2-3; TRBD2 aligns across 7 bases. With V trimmed by 5 bases and J by 6 bases, 8 bases remained unmatched. The CDR3 has 14 residues. Per germline, CDR1 LGHNA and CDR2 YSLEER.

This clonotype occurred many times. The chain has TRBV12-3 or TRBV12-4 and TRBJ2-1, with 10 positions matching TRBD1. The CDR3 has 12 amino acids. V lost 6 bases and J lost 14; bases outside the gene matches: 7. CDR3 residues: CASRTGQGREFF. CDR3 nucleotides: TGTGCCAGCAGAACGGGACAGGGGCGGGAGTTCTTC.

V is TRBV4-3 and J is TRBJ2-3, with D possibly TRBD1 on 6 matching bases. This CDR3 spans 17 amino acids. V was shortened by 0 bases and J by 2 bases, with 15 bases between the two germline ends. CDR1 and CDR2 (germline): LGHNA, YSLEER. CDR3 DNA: TGCGCCAGCAGCCAAGATACCTTTCGGACAGACACAGATACGCAGTATTTT. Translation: CASSQDTFRTDTDTQYF.

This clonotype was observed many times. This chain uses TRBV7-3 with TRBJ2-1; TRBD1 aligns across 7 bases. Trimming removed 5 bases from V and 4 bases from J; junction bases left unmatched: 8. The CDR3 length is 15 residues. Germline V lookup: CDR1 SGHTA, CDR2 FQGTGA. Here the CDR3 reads CASSQWTGIYNEQFF. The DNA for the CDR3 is TGTGCCAGCAGCCAATGGACAGGAATATACAATGAGCAGTTCTTC.

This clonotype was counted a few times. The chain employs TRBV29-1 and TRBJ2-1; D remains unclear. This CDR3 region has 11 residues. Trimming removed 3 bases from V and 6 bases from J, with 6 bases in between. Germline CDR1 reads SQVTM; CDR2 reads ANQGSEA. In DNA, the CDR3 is TGCAGCGTTGATGGGATCAATGAGCAGTTCTTC. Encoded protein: CSVDGINEQFF.

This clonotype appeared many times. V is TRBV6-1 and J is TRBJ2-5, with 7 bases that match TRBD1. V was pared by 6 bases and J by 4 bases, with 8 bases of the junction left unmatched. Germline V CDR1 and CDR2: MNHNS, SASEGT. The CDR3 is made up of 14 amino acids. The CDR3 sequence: CASRADRVPETQYF. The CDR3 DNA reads TGTGCCAGCAGAGCCGACAGGGTGCCAGAGACCCAGTACTTC.

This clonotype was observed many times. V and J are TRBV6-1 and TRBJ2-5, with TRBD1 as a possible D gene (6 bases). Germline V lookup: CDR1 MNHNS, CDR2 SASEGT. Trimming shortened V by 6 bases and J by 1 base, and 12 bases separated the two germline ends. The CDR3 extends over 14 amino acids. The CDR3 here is CASRRGNLQETQYF. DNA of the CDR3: TGTGCCAGCAGAAGGGGGAACCTCCAAGAGACCCAGTACTTC.

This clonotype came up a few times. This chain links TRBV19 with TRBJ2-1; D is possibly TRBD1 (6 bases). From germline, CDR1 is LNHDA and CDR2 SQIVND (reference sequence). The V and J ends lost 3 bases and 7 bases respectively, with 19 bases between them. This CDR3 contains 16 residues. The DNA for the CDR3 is TGTGCCAGTAGTATTGTTCAGGGGAACCGGCGGAATGAGCAGTTCTTC. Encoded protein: CASSIVQGNRRNEQFF. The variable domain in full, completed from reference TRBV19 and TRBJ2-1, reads DGGITQSPKYLFRKEGQNVTLSCEQNLNHDAMYWYRQDPGQGLRLIYYSQIVNDFQKGDIAEGYSVSREKKESFPLTVTSAQKNPTAFYLCASSIVQGNRRNEQFFGPGTRLTVL.

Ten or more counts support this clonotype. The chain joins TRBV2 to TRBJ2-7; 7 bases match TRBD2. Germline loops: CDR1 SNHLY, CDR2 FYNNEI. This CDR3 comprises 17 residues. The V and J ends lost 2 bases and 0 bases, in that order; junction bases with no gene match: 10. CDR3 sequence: CASSETAGDRSSYEQYV. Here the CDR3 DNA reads TGTGCCAGCAGTGAAACGGCGGGGGATAGGAGCTCCTACGAGCAGTACGTC.

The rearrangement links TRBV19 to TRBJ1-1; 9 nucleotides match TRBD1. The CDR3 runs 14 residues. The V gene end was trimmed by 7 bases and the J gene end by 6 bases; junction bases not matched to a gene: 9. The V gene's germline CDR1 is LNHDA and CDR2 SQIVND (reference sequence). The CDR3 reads CASTTWDRASEAFF. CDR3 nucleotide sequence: TGTGCCAGTACAACGTGGGACAGGGCCTCTGAAGCTTTCTTT.

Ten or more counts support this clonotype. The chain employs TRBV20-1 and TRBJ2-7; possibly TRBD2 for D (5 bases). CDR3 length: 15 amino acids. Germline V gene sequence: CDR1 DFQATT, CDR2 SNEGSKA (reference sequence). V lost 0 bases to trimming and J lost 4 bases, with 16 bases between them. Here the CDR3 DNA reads TGCAGTGCTAGAGATCCCCTGGCGGGTTCATACGAGCAGTACTTC. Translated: CSARDPLAGSYEQYF.

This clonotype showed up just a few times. CDR3 sequence (DNA): TGCGCCAGCAGCCAAGAAAGGTCGATGGGTATTTTTACTGAAGCTTTCTTT. It translates to CASSQERSMGIFTEAFF. The chain couples TRBV4-3 to TRBJ1-1; no clear D gene. The V and J ends lost 0 bases and 5 bases respectively, with 19 bases between them. The CDR3 totals 17 residues. Germline CDR1 LGHNA, CDR2 YSLEER.

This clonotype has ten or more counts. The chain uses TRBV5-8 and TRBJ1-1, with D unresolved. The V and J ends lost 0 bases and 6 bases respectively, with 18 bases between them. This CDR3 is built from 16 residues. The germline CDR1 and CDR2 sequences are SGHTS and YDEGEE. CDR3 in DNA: TGTGCCAGCAGCTTGGCTGGTAGCCTCCATTTTGCTGAAGCTTTCTTT. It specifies CASSLAGSLHFAEAFF.

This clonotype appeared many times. CDR3: CSARAQTPSSYEQYF. The CDR3 nucleotides are TGCAGTGCTAGAGCACAGACCCCAAGCTCCTACGAGCAGTACTTC. The chain links TRBV20-1 to TRBJ2-7; D unclear. Germline V gene lookup returns CDR1 DFQATT and CDR2 SNEGSKA (reference sequence). This CDR3 is 15 amino acids long. Trimming took off 1 base at V and 0 bases at J, with 13 bases between the two ends.

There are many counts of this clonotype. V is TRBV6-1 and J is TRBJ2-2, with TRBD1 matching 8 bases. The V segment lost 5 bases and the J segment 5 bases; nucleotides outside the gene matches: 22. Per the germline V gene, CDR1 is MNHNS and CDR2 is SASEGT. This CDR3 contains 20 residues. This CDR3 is CASSRSPGTGFIKATGELFF. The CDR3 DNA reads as TGTGCCAGCAGTCGATCCCCCGGGACAGGTTTCATTAAAGCGACCGGGGAGCTGTTTTTT.

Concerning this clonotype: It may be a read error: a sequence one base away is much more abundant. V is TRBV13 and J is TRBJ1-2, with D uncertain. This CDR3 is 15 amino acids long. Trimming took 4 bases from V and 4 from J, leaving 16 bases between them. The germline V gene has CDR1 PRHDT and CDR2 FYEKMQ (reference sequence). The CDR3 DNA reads TGTGCCAGCAGCTCTTGGGCCACAGCTATCTATGGCTACACCTTC. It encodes CASSSWATAIYGYTF.

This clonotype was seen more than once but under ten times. CDR3 nucleotide sequence: TGTGCCTGGATGGGACTCCCGAGCTCCTACAATGAGCAGTTCTTC. Residues: CAWMGLPSSYNEQFF. This sequence joins TRBV30 and TRBJ2-1; D is possibly TRBD2 (6 bases). The CDR3 sequence is 15 residues long. CDR1 is GTSNPN and CDR2 is SVGIG in the germline V gene (reference sequence). Trimming took 4 bases from V and 0 from J, leaving 13 bases between them.

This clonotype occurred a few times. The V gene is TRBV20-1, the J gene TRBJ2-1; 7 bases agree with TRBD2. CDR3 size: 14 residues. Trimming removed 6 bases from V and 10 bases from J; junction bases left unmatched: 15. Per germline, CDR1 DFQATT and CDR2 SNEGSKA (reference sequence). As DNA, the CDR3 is TGCAGTGCCCCGGGGAGGGCCGGGTCGGTAGAGCAGTTCTTC. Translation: CSAPGRAGSVEQFF.

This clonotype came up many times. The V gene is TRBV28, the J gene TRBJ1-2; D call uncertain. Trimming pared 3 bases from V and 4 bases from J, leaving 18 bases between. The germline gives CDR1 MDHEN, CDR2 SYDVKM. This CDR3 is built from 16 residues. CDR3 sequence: CASSFSPQGHPYGYTF. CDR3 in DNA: TGTGCCAGCAGTTTCTCCCCTCAAGGTCACCCCTATGGCTACACCTTC.

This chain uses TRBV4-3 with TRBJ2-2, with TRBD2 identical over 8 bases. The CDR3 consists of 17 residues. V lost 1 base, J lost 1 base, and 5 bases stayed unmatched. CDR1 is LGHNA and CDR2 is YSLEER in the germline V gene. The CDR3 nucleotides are TGCGCCAGCAGCCAAGGCCCCGCGGGGGGGAACACCGGGGAGCTGTTTTTT. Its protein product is CASSQGPAGGNTGELFF.

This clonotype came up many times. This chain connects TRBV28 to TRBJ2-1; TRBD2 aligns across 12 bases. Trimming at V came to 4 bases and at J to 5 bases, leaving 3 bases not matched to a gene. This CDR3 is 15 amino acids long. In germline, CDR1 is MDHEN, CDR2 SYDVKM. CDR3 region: CASSWTSGTNNEQFF. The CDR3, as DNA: TGTGCCAGCAGTTGGACTAGCGGGACCAACAATGAGCAGTTCTTC.